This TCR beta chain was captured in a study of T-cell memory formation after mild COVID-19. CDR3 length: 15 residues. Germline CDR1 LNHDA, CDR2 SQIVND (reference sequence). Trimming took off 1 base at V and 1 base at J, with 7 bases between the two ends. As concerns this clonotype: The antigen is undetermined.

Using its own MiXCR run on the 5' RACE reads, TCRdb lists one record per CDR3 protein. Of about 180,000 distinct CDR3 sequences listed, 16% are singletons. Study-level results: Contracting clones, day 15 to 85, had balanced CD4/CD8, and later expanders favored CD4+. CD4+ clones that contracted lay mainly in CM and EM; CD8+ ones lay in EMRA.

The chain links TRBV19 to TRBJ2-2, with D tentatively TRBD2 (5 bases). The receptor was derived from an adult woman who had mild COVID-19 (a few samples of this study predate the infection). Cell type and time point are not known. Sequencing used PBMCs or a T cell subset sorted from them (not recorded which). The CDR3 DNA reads TGTGCCAGTAGTATAGGGACTCTGAACACCGGGGAGCTGTTTTTT. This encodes CASSIGTLNTGELFF.